This T cell receptor beta chain was sequenced in a study of PD-1 blockade in classical Hodgkin lymphoma (dated by TCRdb to about 2020). For the wider study: Nivolumab dosing was 3 mg/kg intravenously every 2 weeks, continuing until either disease progression or unacceptable toxicity. A peripheral blood immune signature of response to PD-1 blockade in classical Hodgkin lymphoma was defined using TCR beta sequencing and CyTOF. Findings and caveats that apply to the study as a whole: A significant rise by C4D1 was seen in CD4+ but not CD8+ TCR diversity (p=0.0027 vs p=0.16), with the rise being most apparent in complete responders (p=0.02). The study covered only a single clinical trial cohort, and the causes of the repertoire differences, possibly disease activity or prior therapy, were still not defined. Baseline TCR diversity was reported to be lower in newly diagnosed patients than in healthy donors and to be lower still in relapsed/refractory patients. Among trial patients, those achieving complete response had baseline diversity similar to that of newly diagnosed patients, while diversity was significantly lower in partial responders and progressors. Diversity was lower in patients who began nivolumab less than 1 year after ASCT, so these patients were left out of later analyses to avoid confounding by immune reconstitution.

In this sample, this clone turned up once. There is no known antigen for this receptor. No qualities accompany the bases; no much larger clone lies one base away. The sample's time point label is to be understood as: cycle 4 day 1 (C4D1), after 6 weeks of nivolumab. Relapse after autologous stem cell transplantation had occurred in all trial patients, and cohorts A, B and C were distinguished by prior brentuximab vedotin exposure. A total of 56 patients with relapsed/refractory classical Hodgkin lymphoma made up the trial cohort, and each patient's best overall response was complete response, partial response or progressive disease. Single-agent nivolumab was administered to trial patients in the multi-cohort phase II CheckMate 205 trial. An independent review committee assessed best overall response using the 2007 International Working Group response criteria. Trial PBMCs were collected just before the start of nivolumab (C1D1) and during therapy at cycle 2 day 1 and cycle 4 day 1. Peripheral blood was collected in 8 mL Vacutainer Cell Preparation Tubes, from which PBMCs were isolated by centrifugation and then cryopreserved.

Genomic DNA was isolated using the Qiagen DNeasy kit from unsorted PBMCs as well as from negatively selected CD4+ and CD8+ fractions. TCR beta CDR3 regions were subjected to amplification by immunoSEQ multiplex PCR with primers that anneal to V and J segments. Amplification bias was minimized using a synthetic immune receptor repertoire, and residual bias was removed computationally after sequencing. Processing in the source paper ran as follows. Custom Python scripts were used to quantify repertoire diversity as the Shannon entropy index. Unsorted, CD4+ and CD8+ repertoires were analyzed separately, except for combined analyses in which CD4+ and CD8+ sequences were merged in silico. Clonal expansion was defined as a frequency increase of at least 2-fold after treatment compared with C1D1, and clones undetected at baseline were assigned a pseudocount of 0.5. Clones with 0 or 1 copy at C1D1 were defined as singleton clones, while clones with 2 or more copies were defined as non-singleton clones. Clones expanded in unsorted samples were assigned a CD4+, CD8+ or unknown annotation through matching of protein sequences in sorted samples from the same patient. Wilcoxon tests on paired samples were used to test changes in diversity from C1D1 to C4D1. TCRdb provides this immuneACCESS table in a form limited to in-frame rearrangements. Some clones are lacking; in checked studies, under half of them reflect an unresolved V gene, and why the rest are absent is not known. V and J calls and clone size are as listed in that table; D and trimming were resolved from the DNA. Counted in this sample were tens of thousands of clones; around 87% of them appeared once. Clones ranked in the top ten supply 14% of the sample.

From the cysteine through the phenylalanine, the CDR3 covers 16 amino acids. The sequence is cut down to CDR3 DNA, 48 bases in frame from base 1. As encoded in the germline V gene, CDR1 is KGHSH while CDR2 is LQKENI. V drops 4 bases and J drops 1 base, leaving 16 bases in between. The chain couples TRBV18 to TRBJ2-5; the D gene is possibly TRBD2, with 6 bases matching. The clonotype was recovered from a human donor with classical Hodgkin lymphoma. The sample consisted of peripheral blood mononuclear cells (PBMCs), taken before the fourth cycle of nivolumab. CDR3 region: CASSQIFSGLQETQYF. In nucleotide form, the sequence is TGTGCCAGCTCACAAATATTTTCGGGACTCCAAGAGACCCAGTACTTC.